This T cell receptor (beta chain) comes out of a study of OX40 agonist ivuxolimab in advanced cancers. Overall study: With ivuxolimab, an agonistic anti-OX40 (CD134) antibody, patients were treated. Ivuxolimab was delivered to patients intravenously every 2 weeks at doses spanning 0.01 to 10 mg/kg. Regarding the study as a whole: In general, CD8+ T cells held more expanded clones than CD4+ did, on average.

In the case of this clone: The antigen is not known.

The table came from immunoSEQ multiplex PCR; TCRdb's copy has only in-frame clones and leaves some out. The sample records about 70,000 clones, roughly 80% being singletons. From germline, CDR1 is MNHNY and CDR2 SVGAGI (reference sequence). CDR3 length: 15 amino acids. Unmatched junction bases numbered 10, after V lost 3 bases and J lost 6 bases. This chain joins TRBV6-6 and TRBJ2-7; TRBD1 matches 8 bases. The material sequenced was CD4+ or CD8+ T cells sorted from blood, taken in a trial of the OX40 agonist ivuxolimab. This receptor was taken from an adult with an advanced solid tumor such as melanoma, head and neck, liver or kidney cancer. CDR3: CASSYGGTGTGEQYF. Here the CDR3 DNA reads TGTGCCAGCAGTTATGGAGGGACAGGAACTGGCGAGCAGTACTTC.